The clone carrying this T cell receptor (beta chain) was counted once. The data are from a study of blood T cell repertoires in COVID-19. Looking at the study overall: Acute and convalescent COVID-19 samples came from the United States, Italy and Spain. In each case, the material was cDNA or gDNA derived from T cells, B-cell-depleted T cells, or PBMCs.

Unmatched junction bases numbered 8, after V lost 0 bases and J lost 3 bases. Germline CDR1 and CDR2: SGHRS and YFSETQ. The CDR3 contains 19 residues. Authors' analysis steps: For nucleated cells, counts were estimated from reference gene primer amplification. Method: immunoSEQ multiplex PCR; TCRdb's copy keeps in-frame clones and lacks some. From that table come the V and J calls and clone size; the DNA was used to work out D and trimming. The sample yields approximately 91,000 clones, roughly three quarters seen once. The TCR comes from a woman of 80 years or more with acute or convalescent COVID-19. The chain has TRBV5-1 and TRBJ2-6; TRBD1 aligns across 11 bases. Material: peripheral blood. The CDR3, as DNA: TGCGCCAGCAGCTTGGGTGTGGGACAGGGGGAATTTGGGGCCAACGTCCTGACTTTC. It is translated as CASSLGVGQGEFGANVLTF.